These 27 T cell receptor beta chains originate from one sample sequenced in a study of cytomegalovirus exposure and HLA in healthy donors. Primers for the PCR totalled 60 Vbeta and 13 Jbeta. Using immunoSEQ multiplex PCR, the repertoire was profiled, and TCRdb retains in-frame clones only, with some absent. The profile shows 150,000 to 180,000 clones, 70% to 80% of them singletons. Sequencing was carried out using PBMCs. Every receptor here comes from a young man in good health and CMV-seronegative.

This CDR3 reads CASSPFDRGGEAFF. CDR3 in DNA: TGTGCCAGCAGCCCCTTTGACAGGGGTGGTGAAGCTTTCTTT. The chain uses TRBV7-3 and TRBJ1-1; 8 nucleotides match TRBD1. Germline values: CDR1 SGHTA, CDR2 FQGTGA. This CDR3 has 14 amino acids. Trimming took 5 bases from V and 7 from J; bases not matched to a gene: 9.

The chain has TRBV5-1 and TRBJ2-5; 8 nucleotides agree with TRBD2. The CDR3 is 15 amino acids. Germline V gene sequence: CDR1 SGHRS, CDR2 YFSETQ. V shed 5 bases and J 3 bases; nucleotides not matched to a gene: 9. CDR3 sequence reads: CASSSVAGIKETQYF. The CDR3 DNA reads as TGCGCCAGCAGTTCGGTAGCGGGGATCAAAGAGACCCAGTACTTC. Full variable domain (missing parts from reference TRBV5-1 and TRBJ2-5): KAGVTQTPRYLIKTRGQQVTLSCSPISGHRSVSWYQQTPGQGLQFLFEYFSETQRNKGNFPGRFSGRQFSNSRSEMNVSTLELGDSALYLCASSSVAGIKETQYFGPGTRLLVL.

V is TRBV7-9 and J is TRBJ2-2; 7 positions agree with TRBD2. The CDR3 is 13 amino acids. Per the germline V gene, CDR1 is SEHNR and CDR2 is FQNEAQ (reference sequence). The CDR3 DNA is TGTGTGAGCGGGGTATCAAACACCGGGGAGCTGTTTTTT. Its protein product is CVSGVSNTGELFF.

The rearrangement joins TRBV29-1 to TRBJ1-2, with 7 bases identical to TRBD1. The germline V gene encodes CDR1 SQVTM and CDR2 ANQGSEA. J was trimmed by 1 base and V by 4 bases; bases with no gene match: 9. The CDR3 is made up of 15 amino acids. CDR3 protein: CSVGQGVRFNYGYTF. CDR3 DNA: TGCAGCGTTGGACAGGGAGTGAGATTTAACTATGGCTACACCTTC.

The V and J genes are TRBV7-6 and TRBJ2-3; no definite D call. V gave up 4 bases and J gave up 7 bases, with 12 bases separating them. Germline-derived CDR1 and CDR2 are SGHVS and FNYEAQ. CDR3 length equals 13 residues. CDR3 in amino acids: CASSSLNSNTQYF. The CDR3 coding sequence is TGTGCCAGCAGCTCCCTAAACTCGAATACGCAGTATTTT.

Only a few counts were recorded for this clone. The chain links TRBV5-1 to TRBJ1-1; 11 bases match TRBD1. J lost 1 base, V lost 4 bases, and 3 bases had no gene match. This CDR3 has 15 residues. The germline CDR1 and CDR2 sequences are SGHRS and YFSETQ. CDR3 in DNA: TGCGCCAGCAGCGGGGACAGGGGGGCGAACACTGAAGCTTTCTTT. It is translated as CASSGDRGANTEAFF.

This chain connects TRBV5-1 to TRBJ2-3; 16 bases are shared with TRBD2. The CDR3 loop spans 15 amino acids. Germline V gives CDR1 SGHRS, CDR2 YFSETQ. The V segment lost 6 bases and the J segment 4 bases; nucleotides outside the gene matches: 2. DNA for the CDR3: TGCGCCAGCACGGGGACTAGCGGGGGGGCAGATACGCAGTATTTT. Protein sequence: CASTGTSGGADTQYF. Using reference TRBV5-1 and TRBJ2-3 for the parts outside the CDR3, the full variable domain is KAGVTQTPRYLIKTRGQQVTLSCSPISGHRSVSWYQQTPGQGLQFLFEYFSETQRNKGNFPGRFSGRQFSNSRSEMNVSTLELGDSALYLCASTGTSGGADTQYFGPGTRLTVL.

A few counts support this clone. The chain uses TRBV5-5 and TRBJ2-7; TRBD1 might be the D (6 bases). This CDR3 spans 14 amino acids. Trimming left V 1 base short and J 2 bases short, with 10 bases between. Germline V gene data show CDR1 as SGHKS and CDR2 as YYEKEE (reference sequence). The CDR3 DNA reads TGTGCCAGCAGCTTGACAGGGCCCCCCTACGAGCAGTACTTC. The encoded protein is CASSLTGPPYEQYF.

The gene calls are TRBV6-5 and TRBJ1-2, with D uncertain. CDR1 is MNHEY, CDR2 SVGAGI, per germline. The V and J ends lost 2 bases and 7 bases respectively, with 11 bases between them. CDR3 length equals 13 residues. CDR3 residues: CASSYGGKGGYTF. The CDR3 bases are TGTGCCAGCAGTTACGGAGGGAAGGGTGGCTACACCTTC.

V is TRBV6-5 and J is TRBJ1-1; 9 nucleotides line up with TRBD1. CDR1 is MNHEY and CDR2 is SVGAGI in the germline V gene. This CDR3 is 14 amino acids long. Unmatched junction bases numbered 2, after V lost 4 bases and J lost 2 bases. The CDR3 DNA follows: TGTGCCAGCAGTTCACAGGGGGCTAACACTGAAGCTTTCTTT. This gives the protein CASSSQGANTEAFF.

This chain links TRBV5-8 with TRBJ1-6, with D maybe TRBD1 (5 bases). The CDR3 sequence is 13 residues long. Germline assignment: CDR1 SGHTS and CDR2 YDEGEE. Trimming pared 0 bases from V and 8 bases from J, leaving 6 bases between. Here the CDR3 reads CASSLVRDSPLHF. As DNA, the CDR3 is TGTGCCAGCAGCTTGGTCAGGGATTCACCCCTCCACTTT. The whole variable domain, filled in from reference TRBV5-8 and TRBJ1-6, reads EAGVTQSPTHLIKTRGQQATLRCSPISGHTSVYWYQQALGLGLQFLLWYDEGEERNRGNFPPRFSGRQFPNYSSELNVNALELEDSALYLCASSLVRDSPLHFGNGTRLTVT.

The chain is built from TRBV7-9 and TRBJ1-1; D is uncertain. V gave up 8 bases and J gave up 5 bases, with 12 bases separating them. The CDR3 covers 12 residues. In germline, CDR1 is SEHNR, CDR2 FQNEAQ (reference sequence). CDR3 region: CASAVGRTEAFF. CDR3 DNA: TGTGCCAGCGCCGTGGGGAGAACTGAAGCTTTCTTT.

This chain uses TRBV11-2 with TRBJ1-2, with D possibly TRBD1 on 5 matching bases. V was trimmed by 5 bases and J by 4 bases, leaving 17 bases between them. CDR1 and CDR2 (germline): SGHAT, FQNNGV. The CDR3 has 15 residues. The CDR3 region is CASSLGSGDFYGYTF. CDR3 DNA sequence: TGTGCCAGCAGCCTAGGGTCTGGGGACTTCTATGGCTACACCTTC.

The rearrangement links TRBV10-3 to TRBJ2-3; D unresolved. This CDR3 has 11 amino acids. V shed 8 bases and J shed 1 base, with 4 bases lying between them. CDR1 and CDR2 from the germline V gene are ENHRY and SYGVKD. The chain's CDR3 is CAIQGTDTQYF. The DNA for the CDR3 is TGTGCCATCCAGGGCACAGATACGCAGTATTTT.

The chain links TRBV19 to TRBJ1-5, with TRBD1 matching over 9 bases. Trimming cost V 8 bases and J 4 bases; bases outside gene matches: 6. CDR3 length: 14 amino acids. The germline gives CDR1 LNHDA, CDR2 SQIVND (reference sequence). The CDR3 is CASYDRGENQPQHF. In DNA form, the CDR3 reads TGTGCCAGTTATGACAGGGGGGAAAATCAGCCCCAGCATTTT.

A few counts support this clone. The chain recombines TRBV6-6 with TRBJ1-1, with a tentative D call TRBD1 (6 bases). The V gene lost 5 bases and the J gene lost 3 bases, with 13 bases spanning the gap. This CDR3 has 14 residues. Germline V gene data show CDR1 as MNHNY and CDR2 as SVGAGI (reference sequence). The CDR3 sequence: CASSNRDEYTEAFF. The CDR3 nucleotides are TGTGCCAGCAGTAACAGGGACGAGTACACTGAAGCTTTCTTT.

The genes are TRBV7-3 and TRBJ2-1, with 9 bases aligning to TRBD1. The trim removed 3 bases at V and 4 bases at J, leaving 4 bases unmatched. The CDR3 spans 15 residues. Looked up from germline, CDR1 is SGHTA and CDR2 is FQGTGA. CDR3: CASSLDRGEYNEQFF. The CDR3 DNA follows: TGTGCCAGCAGCTTGGACAGGGGCGAATACAATGAGCAGTTCTTC.

The V gene is TRBV7-8, the J gene TRBJ1-1, with D unresolved. Per the germline V gene, CDR1 is SGHVS and CDR2 is FQNEAQ. The CDR3 has 11 residues. V gave up 5 bases and J gave up 5 bases, with 6 bases separating them. The CDR3 region is CASSRGTEAFF. CDR3 DNA: TGTGCCAGCAGCCGGGGTACTGAAGCTTTCTTT.

This chain uses TRBV19 with TRBJ1-2, with D tentatively TRBD1 (6 bases). CDR1 is LNHDA and CDR2 is SQIVND in the germline V gene (reference sequence). Between the trimmed V and J ends, which lost 9 bases and 1 base, there was a span of 15 bases. The CDR3 consists of 14 residues. The CDR3 nucleotides are TGTGCCAGGGGAGGGACAATCGATAACTATGGCTACACCTTC. It specifies CARGGTIDNYGYTF.

CDR3 loop: CASSRELAATYEQYF. DNA for the CDR3: TGCGCCAGCAGCCGAGAACTAGCGGCCACGTACGAGCAGTACTTC. J is TRBJ2-7 and V is TRBV4-3, with 8 positions matching TRBD2. Germline values: CDR1 LGHNA, CDR2 YSLEER. The CDR3 is 15 amino acids. Unmatched junction bases numbered 9, after V lost 4 bases and J lost 4 bases.

The rearrangement uses TRBV6-5 and TRBJ1-2; 8 nucleotides match TRBD1. Germline CDR1 reads MNHEY; CDR2 reads SVGAGI. The CDR3 has 13 amino acids. V was pared by 6 bases and J by 4 bases, with 4 bases of the junction left unmatched. The CDR3 reads CASRFGQGYGYTF. Written as DNA, the CDR3 is TGTGCCAGCAGATTCGGACAGGGCTATGGCTACACCTTC.

A few counts support this clone. The gene calls are TRBV5-1 and TRBJ1-6; 7 bases agree with TRBD1. The CDR3 length is 15 residues. CDR1 and CDR2 from the germline V gene are SGHRS and YFSETQ. With V trimmed by 4 bases and J by 7 bases, 8 bases remained unmatched. The CDR3 loop reads CASSTWGQNNSPLHF. The CDR3 nucleotides are TGCGCCAGCAGCACATGGGGACAGAACAATTCACCCCTCCACTTT.

The gene calls are TRBV7-2 and TRBJ2-7; 7 positions agree with TRBD2. The CDR3 has 15 amino acids. Germline lookup yields CDR1 SGHTA and CDR2 FQGNSA. The ends lost 6 bases at V and 6 bases at J; junction bases unmatched: 14. The CDR3 reads CASSPPGGGLSEQYF. CDR3 coding DNA: TGTGCCAGCAGTCCTCCTGGGGGGGGGTTAAGCGAGCAGTACTTC.

This chain links TRBV2 with TRBJ2-3; 9 bases line up with TRBD2. V was pared by 4 bases and J by 4 bases, with 6 bases of the junction left unmatched. CDR1 and CDR2 (germline): SNHLY, FYNNEI. The CDR3 consists of 15 residues. For the CDR3, the DNA is TGTGCCAGCAGTGTTGGACTAGCGCTTTCAGATACGCAGTATTTT. Protein sequence: CASSVGLALSDTQYF.

The chain couples TRBV6-6 to TRBJ1-5; 7 bases line up with TRBD1. This CDR3 is 16 amino acids long. CDR1 is MNHNY and CDR2 is SVGAGI in the germline V gene (reference sequence). Trimming cost V 6 bases and J 3 bases; bases outside gene matches: 11. CDR3 sequence reads: CASRETGIKLNQPQHF. CDR3 DNA: TGTGCCAGCAGAGAGACAGGGATAAAACTCAATCAGCCCCAGCATTTT.

The chain has TRBV28 and TRBJ1-1; the D gene is possibly TRBD1 (5 bases). CDR1 MDHEN and CDR2 SYDVKM come from the germline V gene. The CDR3 length is 15 residues. V was cut by 3 bases and J by 4 bases, with 15 bases left in between. CDR3 sequence (DNA): TGTGCCAGCAGTTTGAGGTGGGCAGGGCGCACTGAAGCTTTCTTT. This encodes CASSLRWAGRTEAFF.

In this sample, this clone turned up once. The CDR3 loop reads CASSFSMGGNTEAFF. The CDR3 DNA is TGTGCCAGCAGTTTTTCAATGGGGGGGAACACTGAAGCTTTCTTT. The genes are TRBV28 and TRBJ1-1; possible D gene TRBD1, 5 bases. This CDR3 has 15 residues. Germline loops: CDR1 MDHEN, CDR2 SYDVKM. V gave up 3 bases and J gave up 1 base, with 12 bases separating them.